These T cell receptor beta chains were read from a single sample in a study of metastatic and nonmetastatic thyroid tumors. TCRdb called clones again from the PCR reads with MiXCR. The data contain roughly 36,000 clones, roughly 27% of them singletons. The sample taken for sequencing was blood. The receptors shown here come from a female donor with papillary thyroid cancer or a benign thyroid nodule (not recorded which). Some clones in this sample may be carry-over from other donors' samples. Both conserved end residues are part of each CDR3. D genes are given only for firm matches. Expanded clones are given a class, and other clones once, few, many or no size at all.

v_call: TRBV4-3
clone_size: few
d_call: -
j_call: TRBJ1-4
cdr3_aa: CASRVYGGLDEKLFF
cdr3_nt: TGCGCCAGCAGGGTATACGGGGGGTTGGACGAAAAACTGTTTTTT

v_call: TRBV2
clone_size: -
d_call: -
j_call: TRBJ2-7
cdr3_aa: CASSGGTRPPYEQYF
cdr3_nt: TGTGCCAGCAGTGGGGGGACTCGACCCCCCTACGAGCAGTACTTC

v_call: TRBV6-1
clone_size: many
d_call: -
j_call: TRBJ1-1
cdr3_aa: CASSNPTNTEVFF
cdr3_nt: TGTGCCAGCAGTAACCCGACAAACACTGAAGTTTTCTTT

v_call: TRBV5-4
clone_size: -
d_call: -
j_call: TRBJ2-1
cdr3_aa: CASSLEAGGSYNDQFF
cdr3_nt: TGTGCCAGCAGCTTGGAGGCAGGTGGCTCCTACAATGATCAGTTCTTC

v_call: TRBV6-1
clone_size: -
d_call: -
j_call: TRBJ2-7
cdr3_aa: CASRRDSSYEHYF
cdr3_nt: TGTGCCAGCAGACGTGACAGCTCCTACGAACATTACTTC

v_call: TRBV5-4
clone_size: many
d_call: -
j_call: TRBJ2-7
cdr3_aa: CASSFRDNTYEQYF
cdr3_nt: TGTGCCAGCAGCTTCCGGGACAACACCTACGAGCAGTACTTC

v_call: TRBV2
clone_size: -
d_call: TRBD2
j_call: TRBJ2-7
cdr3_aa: CASSDQGLVIGEQYF
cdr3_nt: TGTGCCAGCAGTGACCAGGGACTAGTGATAGGGGAGCAGTACTTC

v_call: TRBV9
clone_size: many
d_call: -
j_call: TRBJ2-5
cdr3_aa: CASSAWAQETQYF
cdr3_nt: TGTGCCAGCAGCGCCTGGGCCCAAGAGACCCAGTACTTC

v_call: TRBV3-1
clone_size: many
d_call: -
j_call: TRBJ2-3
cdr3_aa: CASSRGSGVSTDTQYF
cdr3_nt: TGTGCCAGCAGCCGTGGGTCGGGGGTAAGCACAGATACGCAGTATTTT

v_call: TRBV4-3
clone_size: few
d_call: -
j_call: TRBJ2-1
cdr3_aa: CASSQGASFNNEQFF
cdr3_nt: TGCGCCAGCAGCCAAGGGGCTAGTTTCAATAATGAGCAGTTCTTC

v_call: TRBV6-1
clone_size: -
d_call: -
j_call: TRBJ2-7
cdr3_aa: CASSPGLAAYEQYF
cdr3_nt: TGTGCCAGCAGTCCGGGACTTGCAGCCTACGAGCAGTACTTC

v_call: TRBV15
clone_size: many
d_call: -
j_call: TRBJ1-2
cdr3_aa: CATSRDRRGGYTF
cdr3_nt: TGTGCCACCAGCAGAGATCGGCGGGGTGGCTACACCTTC

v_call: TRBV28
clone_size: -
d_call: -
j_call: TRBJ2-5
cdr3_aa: CATERGGETQYF
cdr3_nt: TGTGCCACCGAACGGGGTGGAGAGACCCAGTACTTC

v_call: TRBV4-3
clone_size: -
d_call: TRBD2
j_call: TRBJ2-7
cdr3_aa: CASSQESGGRFFGEQYF
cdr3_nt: TGCGCCAGCAGCCAAGAGTCGGGGGGGCGCTTCTTTGGTGAGCAGTACTTC

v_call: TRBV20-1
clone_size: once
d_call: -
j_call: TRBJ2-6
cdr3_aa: CSARGGETGANVLTF
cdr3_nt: TGCAGTGCTCGAGGGGGGGAAACTGGGGCCAACGTCCTGACTTTC

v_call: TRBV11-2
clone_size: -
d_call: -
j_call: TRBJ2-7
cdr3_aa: CASRKKGSEQYF
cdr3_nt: TGTGCCAGCAGAAAGAAAGGGTCAGAGCAGTACTTC

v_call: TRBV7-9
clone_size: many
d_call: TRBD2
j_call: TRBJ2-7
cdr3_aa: CASSLRESGGEQYF
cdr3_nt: TGTGCCAGCAGCCTAAGGGAATCGGGGGGCGAGCAGTACTTC

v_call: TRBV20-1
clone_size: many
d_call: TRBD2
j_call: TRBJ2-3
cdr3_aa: CSARGTSSSTDTQYF
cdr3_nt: TGCAGTGCTAGAGGGACTAGCTCTAGCACAGATACGCAGTATTTT